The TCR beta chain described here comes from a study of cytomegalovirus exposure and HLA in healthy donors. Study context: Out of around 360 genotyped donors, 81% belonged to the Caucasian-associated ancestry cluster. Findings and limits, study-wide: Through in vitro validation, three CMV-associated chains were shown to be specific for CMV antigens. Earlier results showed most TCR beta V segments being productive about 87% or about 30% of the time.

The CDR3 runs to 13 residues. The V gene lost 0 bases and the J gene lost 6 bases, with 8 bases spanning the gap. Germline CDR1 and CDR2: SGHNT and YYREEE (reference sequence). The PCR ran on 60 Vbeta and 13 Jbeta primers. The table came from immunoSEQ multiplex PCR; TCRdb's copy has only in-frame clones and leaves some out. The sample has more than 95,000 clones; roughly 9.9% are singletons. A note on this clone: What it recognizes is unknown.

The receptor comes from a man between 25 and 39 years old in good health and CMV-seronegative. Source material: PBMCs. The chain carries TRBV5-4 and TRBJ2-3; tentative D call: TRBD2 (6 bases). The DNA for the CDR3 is TGTGCCAGCAGCTTGGTGGGGGGTGATACGCAGTATTTT. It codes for CASSLVGGDTQYF.